This TCR beta chain comes out of a study of blood T cell repertoires in COVID-19. V trimming: 7 bases; J trimming: 1 base; junction bases outside the gene matches: 3. From germline, CDR1 is LNHDA and CDR2 SQIVND (reference sequence). The CDR3 spans 14 residues. The method was immunoSEQ multiplex PCR; TCRdb's version includes in-frame clones alone and lacks a portion of them. The sample has 200,000 to 250,000 clones; 84% are singletons. Individuals drawn from approximately 26 US areas were about 18 to 95 years old. This sequence originates from a woman aged 40 to 50 who had recovered from COVID-19. The chain combines TRBV19 with TRBJ2-1, with TRBD2 identical over 8 bases. Input material: PBMCs or T cells enriched from blood (not recorded which). The CDR3 here is CASTAGVSYNEQFF. The CDR3 DNA reads as TGTGCCAGTACAGCGGGGGTGTCCTACAATGAGCAGTTCTTC.